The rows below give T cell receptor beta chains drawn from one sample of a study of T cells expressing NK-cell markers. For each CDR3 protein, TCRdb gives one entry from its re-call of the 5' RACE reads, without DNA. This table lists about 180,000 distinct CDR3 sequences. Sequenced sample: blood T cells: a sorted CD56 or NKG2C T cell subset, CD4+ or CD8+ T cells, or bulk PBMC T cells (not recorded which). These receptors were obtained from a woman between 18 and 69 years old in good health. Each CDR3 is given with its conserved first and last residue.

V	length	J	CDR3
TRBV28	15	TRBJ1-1	CASSLTGQVNTEAFF
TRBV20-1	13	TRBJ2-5	CSASDGRALPQYF
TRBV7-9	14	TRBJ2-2	CASSLDGFPGELFF
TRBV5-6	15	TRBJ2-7	CASSGSGTSHHEQYF
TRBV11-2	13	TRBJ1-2	CASSFTVRDGYTF
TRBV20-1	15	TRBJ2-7	CSATPGTSGTYEQYF
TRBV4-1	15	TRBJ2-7	CASSHGSSGGREQYF
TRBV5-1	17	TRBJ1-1	CASSLEPRDRRNTEAFF
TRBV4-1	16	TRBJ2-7	CASSQRTGLLVYEQYF
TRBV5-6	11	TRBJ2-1	CASTSFNEQFF
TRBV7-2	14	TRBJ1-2	CASSSRAGDYGYTF
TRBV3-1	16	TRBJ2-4	CASSQQQGARENIQYF
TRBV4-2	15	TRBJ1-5	CASSQGADSNQPQHF
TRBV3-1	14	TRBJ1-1	CASSQSFGGTEAFF
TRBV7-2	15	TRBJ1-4	CASSPGGLSNEKLFF
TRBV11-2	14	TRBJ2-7	CASSPFRQDYEQYF
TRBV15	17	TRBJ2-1	CATSRVRKDRLDNEQFF